The 2 T cell receptor beta chains presented below share a single source sample, sequenced in a study of Ad26.COV2.S vaccination and SARS-CoV-2 variants. Measured with immunoSEQ multiplex PCR; TCRdb has only the in-frame clones, and not every one. The sample holds hundreds of thousands of clones; roughly nine tenths are singletons and the top ten take about 2.7%. This sample's treatment: about 20 received Ad26.COV2.S at low or high dose, single or two shots; roughly 5 received placebo; per-sample allocation not given. Collection of the samples took place on day 63 after the first injection of vaccine or placebo. Here the sequenced sample was peripheral blood, taken in a trial of Ad26.COV2.S vaccine versus placebo. The receptor set was obtained from a person between 18 and 60 years old who received the Ad26.COV2.S COVID-19 vaccine or a placebo.

The chain joins TRBV2 to TRBJ1-5; 9 bases map to TRBD1. Trimming at V came to 6 bases and at J to 2 bases, leaving 5 bases not matched to a gene. Germline CDR1 SNHLY, CDR2 FYNNEI. The CDR3 is made up of 15 amino acids. The CDR3, as DNA: TGTGCCAGCAGACGACAGGGGGGTGGCAATCAGCCCCAGCATTTT. It yields the protein CASRRQGGGNQPQHF.

This clone appeared once. The rearrangement links TRBV28 to TRBJ1-5; a possible D gene is TRBD1 (5 bases). The CDR3 consists of 13 residues. V shed 5 bases and J shed 8 bases, with 13 bases lying between them. The germline V gene has CDR1 MDHEN and CDR2 SYDVKM. DNA for the CDR3: TGTGCCAGCAGTCCAGGGCTAACTGAGCCCCAGCATTTT. It translates to CASSPGLTEPQHF. Full variable domain (outside the CDR3, taken from reference TRBV28 and TRBJ1-5): DVKVTQSSRYLVKRTGEKVFLECVQDMDHENMFWYRQDPGLGLRLIYFSYDVKMKEKGDIPEGYSVSREKKERFSLILESASTNQTSMYLCASSPGLTEPQHFGDGTRLSIL.